This entry is about one TCR beta chain. The antigen remains unidentified. This entry is derived from a study of post-analysis software for immune sequencing data. Study-level points and caveats: There was significantly lower normalized Chao1 diversity in multiple sclerosis patients than in controls. There were roughly 5 TRBV segments more frequent in patients than controls, and TRBV5-6, TRBV5-1 and TRBV20-1 were among them.

The TCR beta cDNA libraries contained unique molecular identifiers. In TCRdb, the PCR reads were re-called with MiXCR into one record per CDR3 protein. The table lists 650,000 to 850,000 distinct CDR3 sequences, more than 45% of them singletons. V lost 3 bases to trimming and J lost 1 base, with 9 bases between them. CDR1 and CDR2 from the germline V gene are SNHLY and FYNNEI. The CDR3 sequence is 15 residues long. The sequencing input was blood. V gene TRBV2 combines with J gene TRBJ1-4; maybe TRBD1 (5 bases). The sequence was obtained from a girl aged 10-17 years with multiple sclerosis. Here the CDR3 DNA reads TGTGCCAGCAGTGAGTTGGGGGGAACTAATGAAAAACTGTTTTTT. It yields the protein CASSELGGTNEKLFF.